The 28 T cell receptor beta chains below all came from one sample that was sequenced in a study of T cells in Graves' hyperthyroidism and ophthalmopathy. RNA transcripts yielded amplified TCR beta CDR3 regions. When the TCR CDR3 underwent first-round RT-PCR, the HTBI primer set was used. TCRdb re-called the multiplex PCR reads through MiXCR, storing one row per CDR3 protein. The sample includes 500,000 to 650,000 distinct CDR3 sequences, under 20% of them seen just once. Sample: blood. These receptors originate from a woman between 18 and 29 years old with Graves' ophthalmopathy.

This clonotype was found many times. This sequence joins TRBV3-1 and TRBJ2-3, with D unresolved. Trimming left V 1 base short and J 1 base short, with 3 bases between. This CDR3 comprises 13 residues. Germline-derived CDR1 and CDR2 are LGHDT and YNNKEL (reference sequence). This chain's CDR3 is CASSQGGTDTQYF. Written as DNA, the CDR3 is TGTGCCAGCAGCCAAGGAGGCACAGATACGCAGTATTTT.

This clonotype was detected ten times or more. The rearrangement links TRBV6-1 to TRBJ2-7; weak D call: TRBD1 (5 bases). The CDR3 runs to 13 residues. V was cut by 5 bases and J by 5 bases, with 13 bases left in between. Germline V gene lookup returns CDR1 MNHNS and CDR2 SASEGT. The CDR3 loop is CASSQGVINEQYF. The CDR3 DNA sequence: TGTGCCAGCAGTCAAGGGGTAATCAACGAGCAGTACTTC.

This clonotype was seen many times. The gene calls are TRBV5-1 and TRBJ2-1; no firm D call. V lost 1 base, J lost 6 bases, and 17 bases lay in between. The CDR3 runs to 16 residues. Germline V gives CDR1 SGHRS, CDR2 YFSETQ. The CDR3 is CASSLTGSQVFNEQFF. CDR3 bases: TGCGCCAGCAGCTTGACCGGATCCCAAGTCTTCAATGAGCAGTTCTTC. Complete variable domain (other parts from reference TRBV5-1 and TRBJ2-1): KAGVTQTPRYLIKTRGQQVTLSCSPISGHRSVSWYQQTPGQGLQFLFEYFSETQRNKGNFPGRFSGRQFSNSRSEMNVSTLELGDSALYLCASSLTGSQVFNEQFFGPGTRLTVL.

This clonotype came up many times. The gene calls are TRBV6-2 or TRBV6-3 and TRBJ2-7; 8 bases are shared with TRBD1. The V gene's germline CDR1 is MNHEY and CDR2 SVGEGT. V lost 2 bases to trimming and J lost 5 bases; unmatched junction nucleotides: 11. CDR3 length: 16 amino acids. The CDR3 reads CASSYLGGQGPDEQYF. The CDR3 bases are TGTGCCAGCAGTTACCTGGGCGGACAGGGACCGGACGAGCAGTACTTC.

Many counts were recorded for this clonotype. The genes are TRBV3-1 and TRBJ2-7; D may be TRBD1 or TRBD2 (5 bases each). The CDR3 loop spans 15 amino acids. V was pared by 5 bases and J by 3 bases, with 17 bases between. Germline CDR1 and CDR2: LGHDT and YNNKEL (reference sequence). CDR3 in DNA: TGTGCCAGCAGCTCTGGGACGGGAAACTACTACGAGCAGTACTTC. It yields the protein CASSSGTGNYYEQYF.

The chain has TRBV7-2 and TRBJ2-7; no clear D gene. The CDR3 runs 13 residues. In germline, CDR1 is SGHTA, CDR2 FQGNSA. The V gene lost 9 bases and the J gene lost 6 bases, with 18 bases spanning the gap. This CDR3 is CASSTSARGEQYF. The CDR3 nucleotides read TGTGCCAGTAGTACCTCCGCCCGTGGCGAGCAGTACTTC.

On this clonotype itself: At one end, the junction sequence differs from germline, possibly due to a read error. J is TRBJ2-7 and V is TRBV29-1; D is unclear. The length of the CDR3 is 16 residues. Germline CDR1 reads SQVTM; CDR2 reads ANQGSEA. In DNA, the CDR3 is TGCAGCGTTGAAGGACAAAACAATCACGGAGCCTACGAGCGGTACTTC. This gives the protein CSVEGQNNHGAYERYF.

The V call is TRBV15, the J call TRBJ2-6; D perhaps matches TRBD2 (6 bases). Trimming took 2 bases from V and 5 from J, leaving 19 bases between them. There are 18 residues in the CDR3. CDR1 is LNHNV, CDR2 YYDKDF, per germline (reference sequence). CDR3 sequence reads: CATSRRGILGLRANVLTF. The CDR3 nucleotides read TGTGCCACCAGCAGACGGGGAATTTTGGGACTGCGGGCCAACGTCCTGACTTTC.

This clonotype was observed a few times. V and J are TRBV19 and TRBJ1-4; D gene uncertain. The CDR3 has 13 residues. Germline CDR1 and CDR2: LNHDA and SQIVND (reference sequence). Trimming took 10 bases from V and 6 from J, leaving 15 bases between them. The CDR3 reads CATRVGGDEKLFF. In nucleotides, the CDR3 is TGTGCCACCCGGGTGGGTGGAGATGAAAAACTGTTTTTT.

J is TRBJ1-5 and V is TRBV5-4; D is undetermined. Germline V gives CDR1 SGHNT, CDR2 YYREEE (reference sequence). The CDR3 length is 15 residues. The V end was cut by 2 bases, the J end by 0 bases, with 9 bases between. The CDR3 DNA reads TGTGCCAGCAGCTTACCTGCGAATAGCAATCAGCCCCAGCATTTT. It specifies CASSLPANSNQPQHF.

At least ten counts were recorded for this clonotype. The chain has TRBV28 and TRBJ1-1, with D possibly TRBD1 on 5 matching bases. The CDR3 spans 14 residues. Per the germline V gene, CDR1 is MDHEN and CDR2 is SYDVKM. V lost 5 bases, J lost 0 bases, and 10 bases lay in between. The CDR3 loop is CASSAGRMNTEAFF. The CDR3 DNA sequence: TGTGCCAGCAGTGCAGGGAGGATGAACACTGAAGCTTTCTTT.

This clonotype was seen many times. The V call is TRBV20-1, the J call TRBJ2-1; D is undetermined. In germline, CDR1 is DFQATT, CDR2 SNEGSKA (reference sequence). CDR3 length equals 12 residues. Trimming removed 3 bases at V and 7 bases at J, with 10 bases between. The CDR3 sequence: CSASSLGNEQFF. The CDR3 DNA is TGCAGTGCTAGTAGTCTAGGAAATGAGCAGTTCTTC.

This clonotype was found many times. The CDR3 loop reads CASSTDRGYGYTF. The CDR3, as DNA: TGTGCCAGCAGCACGGACAGGGGCTATGGCTACACCTTC. The V call is TRBV7-8, the J call TRBJ1-2, with 9 positions matching TRBD1. This CDR3 contains 13 residues. Germline CDR1 reads SGHVS; CDR2 reads FQNEAQ. V lost 5 bases to trimming and J lost 4 bases; unmatched junction nucleotides: 2.

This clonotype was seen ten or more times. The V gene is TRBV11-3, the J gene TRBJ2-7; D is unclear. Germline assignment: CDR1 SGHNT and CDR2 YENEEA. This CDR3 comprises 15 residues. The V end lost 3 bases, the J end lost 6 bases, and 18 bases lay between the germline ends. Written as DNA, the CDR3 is TGTGCCAGCAGCTTTAACATCCTCCCGGGCGGCGAGCAGTACTTC. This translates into CASSFNILPGGEQYF.

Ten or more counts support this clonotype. The CDR3 loop reads CASAGLAGVHEQYF. In nucleotides, the CDR3 is TGTGCCAGCGCCGGACTAGCGGGAGTCCACGAGCAGTACTTC. This sequence joins TRBV7-2 and TRBJ2-7, with 13 bases identical to TRBD2. The V and J ends lost 8 bases and 5 bases, in that order; junction bases with no gene match: 6. The germline CDR1 and CDR2 sequences are SGHTA and FQGNSA. This CDR3 has 14 amino acids.

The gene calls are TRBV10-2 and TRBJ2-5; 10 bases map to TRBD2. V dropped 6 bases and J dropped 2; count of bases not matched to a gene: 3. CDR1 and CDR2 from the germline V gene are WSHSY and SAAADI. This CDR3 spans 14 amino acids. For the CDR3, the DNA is TGCGCCAGCAGGCCGGGACTAGCGCAAGAGACCCAGTACTTC. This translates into CASRPGLAQETQYF.

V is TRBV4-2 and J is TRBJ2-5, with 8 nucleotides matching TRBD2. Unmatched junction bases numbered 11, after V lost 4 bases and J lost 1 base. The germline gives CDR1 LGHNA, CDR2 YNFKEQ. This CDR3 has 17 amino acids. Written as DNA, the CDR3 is TGTGCCAGCAGCCGTCAAGGTTCAGCGGGAGTCCAAGAGACCCAGTACTTC. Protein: CASSRQGSAGVQETQYF.

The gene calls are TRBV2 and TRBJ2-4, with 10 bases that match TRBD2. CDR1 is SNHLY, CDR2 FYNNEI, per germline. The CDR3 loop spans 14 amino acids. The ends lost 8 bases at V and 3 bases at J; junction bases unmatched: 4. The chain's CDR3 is CASDGLAVKNIQYF. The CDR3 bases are TGTGCCAGCGACGGACTAGCGGTCAAAAACATTCAGTACTTC. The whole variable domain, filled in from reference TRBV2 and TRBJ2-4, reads EPEVTQTPSHQVTQMGQEVILRCVPISNHLYFYWYRQILGQKVEFLVSFYNNEISEKSEIFDDQFSVERPDGSNFTLKIRSTKLEDSAMYFCASDGLAVKNIQYFGAGTRLSVL.

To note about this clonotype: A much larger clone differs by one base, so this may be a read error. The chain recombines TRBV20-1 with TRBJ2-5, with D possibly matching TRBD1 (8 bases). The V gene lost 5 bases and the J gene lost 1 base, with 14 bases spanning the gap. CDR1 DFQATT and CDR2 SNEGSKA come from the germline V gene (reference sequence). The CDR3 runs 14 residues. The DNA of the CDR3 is TGCAGTGCTCCACAGGGGGGGCCCCAAGAGACCCAGTACTTC. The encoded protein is CSAPQGGPQETQYF.

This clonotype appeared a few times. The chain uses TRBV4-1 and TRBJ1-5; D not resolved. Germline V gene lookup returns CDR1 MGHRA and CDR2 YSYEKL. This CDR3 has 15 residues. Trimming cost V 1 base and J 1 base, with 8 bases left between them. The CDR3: CASSQALHSNQPQHF. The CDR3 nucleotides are TGCGCCAGCAGCCAAGCGCTGCACAGCAATCAGCCCCAGCATTTT.

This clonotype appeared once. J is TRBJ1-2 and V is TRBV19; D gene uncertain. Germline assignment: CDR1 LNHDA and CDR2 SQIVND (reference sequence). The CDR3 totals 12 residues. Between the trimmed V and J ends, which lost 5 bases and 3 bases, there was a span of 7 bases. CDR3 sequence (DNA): TGTGCCAGTAGTTCCCTCCACTATGGCTACACCTTC. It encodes CASSSLHYGYTF.

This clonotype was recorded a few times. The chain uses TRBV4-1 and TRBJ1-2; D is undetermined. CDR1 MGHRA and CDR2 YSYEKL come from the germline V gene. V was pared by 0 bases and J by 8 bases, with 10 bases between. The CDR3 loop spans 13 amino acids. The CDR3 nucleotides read TGCGCCAGCAGCCAAGAGGGTCCCCGGGGCTACACCTTC. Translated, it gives CASSQEGPRGYTF.

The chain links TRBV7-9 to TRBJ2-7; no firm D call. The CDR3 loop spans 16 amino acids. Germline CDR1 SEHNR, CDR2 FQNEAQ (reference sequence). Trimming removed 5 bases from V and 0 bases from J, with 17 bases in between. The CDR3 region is CASSPPPGKNSYEQYF. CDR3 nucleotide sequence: TGTGCCAGCAGCCCCCCCCCTGGAAAGAACTCCTACGAGCAGTACTTC.

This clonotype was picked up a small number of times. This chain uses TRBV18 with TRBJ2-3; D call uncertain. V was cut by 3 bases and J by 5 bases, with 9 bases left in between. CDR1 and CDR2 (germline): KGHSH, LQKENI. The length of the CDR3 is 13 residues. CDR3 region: CASSPLIEDTQYF. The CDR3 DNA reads TGTGCCAGCTCACCCCTGATTGAAGATACGCAGTATTTT.

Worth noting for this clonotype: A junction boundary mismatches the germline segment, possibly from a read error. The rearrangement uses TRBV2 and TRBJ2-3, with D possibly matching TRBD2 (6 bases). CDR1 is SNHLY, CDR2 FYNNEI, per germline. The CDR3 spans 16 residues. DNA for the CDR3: TGTGCCAGCAGTGAATACGGGGACTCTAGCACAGGTACGCAGTATTTT. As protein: CASSEYGDSSTGTQYF.

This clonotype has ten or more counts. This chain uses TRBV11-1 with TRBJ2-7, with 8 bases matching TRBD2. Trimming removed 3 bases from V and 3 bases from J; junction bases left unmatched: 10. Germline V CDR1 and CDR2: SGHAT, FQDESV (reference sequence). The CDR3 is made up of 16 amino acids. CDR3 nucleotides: TGTGCCAGCAGCTTGAGTTCTAGCGGGTTGGGCTACGAGCAGTACTTC. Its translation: CASSLSSSGLGYEQYF.

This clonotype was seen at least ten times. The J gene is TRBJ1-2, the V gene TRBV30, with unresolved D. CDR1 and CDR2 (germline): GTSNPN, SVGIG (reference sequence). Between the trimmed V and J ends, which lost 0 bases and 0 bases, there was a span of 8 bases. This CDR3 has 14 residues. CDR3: CAWSVAGPNYGYTF. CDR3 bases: TGTGCCTGGAGTGTGGCCGGCCCTAACTATGGCTACACCTTC.

CDR3 sequence: CSARDRDGSPLHF. The CDR3 DNA reads TGCAGTGCTAGGGACAGGGATGGTTCACCCCTCCACTTT. The rearrangement links TRBV20-1 to TRBJ1-6; 8 bases are a match to TRBD1. This CDR3 comprises 13 residues. The J segment lost 9 bases and the V segment lost 3 bases, leaving 4 bases of the junction unmatched. The germline CDR1 and CDR2 sequences are DFQATT and SNEGSKA (reference sequence).